This T cell receptor (beta chain) was recovered during a study of brain T cells in children with intractable seizures. Assay used: immunoSEQ multiplex PCR; TCRdb lists only in-frame clones, some missing. This table has about 41,000 clones, around nine tenths appearing once. The origin of this receptor is a girl aged 2 to 9 with tuberous sclerosis and intractable seizures. Sample: peripheral blood, taken at surgery.

The CDR3 is CASSYTGYEQYV. In DNA, the CDR3 is TGTGCCAGCAGTTACACAGGCTACGAGCAGTACGTC. J is TRBJ2-7 and V is TRBV6-5; weak D call: TRBD1 (5 bases). Germline CDR1 and CDR2: MNHEY and SVGAGI. This CDR3 region has 12 residues. V was shortened by 2 bases and J by 3 bases, with 5 bases between the two germline ends.